The 18 T cell receptor beta chains in this list originate from one sample, sequenced in a study of Tregs in tolerant kidney transplant recipients (dated by TCRdb to about 2019). Libraries were built with the immunoSEQ multiplex PCR assay. The table comes from immuneACCESS by way of TCRdb, which keeps in-frame sequences with V and J called. Part of the clones is missing from these tables; in studies checked, under half for an unresolved V gene and the rest for unknown reasons. This sample's clone table shows more than 45,000 clones. The ten top clones hold around 0.8% of the sample. The time point label corresponds to: blood sample drawn before combined kidney and bone marrow transplant. Source: CD4+ T cells from blood, taken before the transplant. These receptors were collected from a human donor who received a combined kidney and bone marrow transplant.

A remark on this clone: The CDR3 end is not reached by the read, which stops 3 residues before it; the germline J gene fills it in. The chain joins TRBV18 to TRBJ2-3; tentative D call: TRBD1 (6 bases). V shed 3 bases and J shed 1 base, with 14 bases lying between them. Germline V lookup: CDR1 KGHSH, CDR2 LQKENI. There are 16 residues in the CDR3. The part of the CDR3 DNA that was read is TGTGCCAGCTCACCTTTCCGAGACAGGCGCACAGATACG. Residues: CASSPFRDRRTDT. The CDR3 in its entirety is CASSPFRDRRTDTQYF. Drawing the rest from reference TRBV18 and TRBJ2-3, the complete variable domain is NAGVMQNPRHLVRRRGQEARLRCSPMKGHSHVYWYRQLPEEGLKFMVYLQKENIIDESGMPKERFSAEFPKEGPSILRIQQVVRGDSAAYFCASSPFRDRRTDTQYFGPGTRLTVL.

About this clone itself: Read coverage stops 3 residues before the CDR3 terminus; the germline J gene supplies the remainder. The chain combines TRBV19 with TRBJ2-6; a possible D gene is TRBD1 (6 bases). Germline V gene data show CDR1 as LNHDA and CDR2 as SQIVND (reference sequence). The CDR3 covers 18 residues. V shed 1 base and J shed 3 bases, with 16 bases lying between them. The CDR3 spells CASSIGRVEGVGANVLTF. The covered CDR3 bases are TGTGCCAGTAGTATAGGGCGGGTTGAGGGGGTTGGGGCCAACGTC.

Details on this clone: The sequenced fragment ends 3 residues before the CDR3 boundary, so the rest is inferred from the germline J gene. The chain recombines TRBV5-4 with TRBJ1-1; a weak D match, TRBD1 (6 bases). V was shortened by 4 bases and J by 5 bases, with 15 bases between the two germline ends. Germline V lookup: CDR1 SGHNT, CDR2 YYREEE (reference sequence). The CDR3 is made up of 14 amino acids. The CDR3 bases that were read are TGTGCCAGCAGCGATTACAGGGAAGTGACTGAA. Translated: CASSDYREVTE. The complete CDR3 reads CASSDYREVTEAFF.

Concerning this clone itself: The read ends 3 residues before the CDR3 terminus; that terminus is restored from the germline J gene. The rearrangement links TRBV2 to TRBJ1-4; no clear D gene. Trimming pared 6 bases from V and 0 bases from J, leaving 17 bases between. The V gene's germline CDR1 is SNHLY and CDR2 FYNNEI. The CDR3 is made up of 17 amino acids. The CDR3 bases that were read are TGTGCCAGCAGGGCCAAAATAAATTTCGCAACTAATGAAAAA. This translates into CASRAKINFATNEK. The CDR3 reads in full as CASRAKINFATNEKLFF.

For this clone: Sequencing ends 3 residues short of the CDR3 end; the germline J gene provides the rest. The chain employs TRBV9 and TRBJ2-1, with 11 bases aligning to TRBD2. Trimming cost V 3 bases and J 5 bases; bases outside gene matches: 7. This CDR3 has 16 amino acids. CDR1 SGDLS and CDR2 YYNGEE come from the germline V gene. The CDR3 reads CASSARLAGWNNEQFF. CDR3 DNA, as far as it was read: TGTGCCAGCAGCGCCAGACTAGCGGGGTGGAACAATGAG. The variable domain in full, with the rest retrieved from reference TRBV9 and TRBJ2-1, is DSGVTQTPKHLITATGQRVTLRCSPRSGDLSVYWYQQSLDQGLQFLIQYYNGEERAKGNILERFSAQQFPDLHSELNLSSLELGDSALYFCASSARLAGWNNEQFFGPGTRLTVL.

As to this clone: The CDR3 extends 3 residues past the end of the read, so its final part is completed from the germline J gene. The chain employs TRBV18 and TRBJ2-5, with 7 positions matching TRBD1. The CDR3 is 15 amino acids. J gave up 5 bases and V 4 bases, and 10 bases lay outside the gene matches. Germline V gene sequence: CDR1 KGHSH, CDR2 LQKENI. The DNA read from the CDR3 is TGTGCCAGCTCACAATCCGGGACAGTAGGGGAGACC. It translates to CASSQSGTVGET. The whole CDR3 region reads CASSQSGTVGETQYF.

Note on this clone: The read is 3 residues too short to cover the CDR3 end, so that end is filled in from the germline J gene. This chain joins TRBV14 and TRBJ2-5, with TRBD1 matching over 11 bases. V was clipped by 0 bases and J by 4 bases; unmatched bases: 4. Germline loops: CDR1 SGHDN, CDR2 FVKESK. The CDR3 has 16 amino acids. The CDR3: CASSQDSGQGAETQYF. The covered CDR3 bases are TGTGCCAGCAGCCAAGATAGCGGACAGGGGGCAGAGACC.

Comments on this clone: The sequence runs out 3 residues before the end of the CDR3; the remainder is reconstructed from the germline J gene. The chain is built from TRBV19 and TRBJ2-3; TRBD2 is a possible D gene (6 bases). The CDR3 spans 15 residues. The germline V gene has CDR1 LNHDA and CDR2 SQIVND (reference sequence). V was clipped by 4 bases and J by 5 bases, with 16 bases between them. This CDR3 reads CASSRSTGGIDTQYF. Partial CDR3 DNA: TGTGCCAGTAGTAGATCAACAGGAGGGATAGATACG.

To note about this clone: The DNA ends 3 residues before the CDR3 does, and the rest of the CDR3 is filled in from the germline J gene. V is TRBV19 and J is TRBJ1-5; 7 bases fit TRBD1. V lost 1 base, J lost 9 bases, and 12 bases stayed unmatched. This CDR3 comprises 16 residues. CDR1 is LNHDA and CDR2 is SQIVND in the germline V gene (reference sequence). Incomplete CDR3 DNA: TGTGCCAGTAGTATAGCACCGGGACAGCAAATGCCGCCC. Amino acid sequence: CASSIAPGQQMPP. The whole CDR3 region reads CASSIAPGQQMPPQHF.

Of note for this clone: The read finishes 3 residues shy of the CDR3 end, and the germline J gene is used to complete it. The chain links TRBV5-1 to TRBJ1-2; the match to TRBD1 covers 10 bases. CDR3 length equals 14 residues. V lost 4 bases and J lost 3; bases outside the gene matches: 3. CDR1 and CDR2 from the germline V gene are SGHRS and YFSETQ. The CDR3 bases that were read are TGCGCCAGCAGCCGAGGGACAGGGGACTATGGC. Translating gives CASSRGTGDYG. The full CDR3 is CASSRGTGDYGYTF.

On this clone: The read falls 3 residues short of the CDR3 end, and the missing part is taken from the germline J gene. The V gene is TRBV2, the J gene TRBJ2-2, with 7 bases matching TRBD1. Trimming at V came to 6 bases and at J to 2 bases, leaving 6 bases not matched to a gene. Germline CDR1 and CDR2: SNHLY and FYNNEI. This CDR3 has 15 amino acids. The chain's CDR3 is CASRTDRENTGELFF. Incomplete CDR3 DNA: TGTGCCAGCAGAACCGACAGGGAAAACACCGGGGAG.

Comments on this clone: The read stops 3 residues short of the end of the CDR3; the missing end is completed from the germline J gene. The chain is built from TRBV18 and TRBJ2-1; D perhaps matches TRBD2 (6 bases). There are 17 residues in the CDR3. The germline CDR1 and CDR2 sequences are KGHSH and LQKENI. The V gene lost 0 bases and the J gene lost 0 bases, with 12 bases spanning the gap. The CDR3 bases that were read are TGTGCCAGCTCACCACCTGGTAGGGGAGGCTCCTACAATGAG. The encoded protein is CASSPPGRGGSYNE. The full CDR3 reads CASSPPGRGGSYNEQFF.

As for this clone: The DNA ends 3 residues before the CDR3 does, and the rest of the CDR3 is filled in from the germline J gene. The chain carries TRBV5-4 and TRBJ1-1; no firm D call. The germline V and J ends were trimmed by 2 bases and 4 bases, with 15 bases remaining between them. The germline CDR1 and CDR2 sequences are SGHNT and YYREEE (reference sequence). This CDR3 contains 15 residues. The CDR3 is CASSLIGDGGTEAFF. The DNA read from the CDR3 is TGTGCCAGCAGCTTAATTGGAGATGGCGGCACTGAA.

Turning to this clone: The sequence runs out 3 residues before the end of the CDR3; the remainder is reconstructed from the germline J gene. The chain employs TRBV7-3 and TRBJ2-1, with TRBD2 matching over 9 bases. Trimming took 5 bases from V and 7 from J; bases not matched to a gene: 6. The CDR3 length is 14 residues. Germline CDR1 reads SGHTA; CDR2 reads FQGTGA. CDR3 DNA, as far as it was read: TGTGCCAGCAGCCCTAGCGGGATGCGAAATGAG. Amino acid sequence: CASSPSGMRNE. The full CDR3 protein reads CASSPSGMRNEQFF.

Concerning this clone itself: The CDR3 extends 3 residues past the end of the read, so its final part is completed from the germline J gene. The chain couples TRBV7-9 to TRBJ2-3; D is unresolved. The CDR3 loop spans 15 amino acids. CDR1 is SEHNR, CDR2 FQNEAQ, per germline (reference sequence). Trimming took off 2 bases at V and 1 base at J, with 10 bases between the two ends. CDR3 sequence: CASSLTYLGTDTQYF. The sequenced part of the CDR3 DNA is TGTGCCAGCAGCTTAACCTATCTGGGCACAGATACG.

Concerning this clone: The sequence runs out 3 residues before the end of the CDR3; the remainder is reconstructed from the germline J gene. The chain is built from TRBV20-1 and TRBJ1-4; weak D call: TRBD1 (5 bases). V was shortened by 7 bases and J by 2 bases, with 20 bases between the two germline ends. The V gene's germline CDR1 is DFQATT and CDR2 SNEGSKA (reference sequence). This CDR3 spans 16 amino acids. The covered CDR3 bases are TGCAGTGTCACGCCTCGGGGGGAGGGGACTAATGAAAAA. Amino acids: CSVTPRGEGTNEK. The full CDR3 is CSVTPRGEGTNEKLFF.

Of note for this clone: The read ends 3 residues before the CDR3 terminus; that terminus is restored from the germline J gene. V gene TRBV20-1 combines with J gene TRBJ1-6; TRBD1 might be the D (6 bases). V was shortened by 6 bases and J by 8 bases, with 20 bases between the two germline ends. The CDR3 totals 15 residues. CDR1 and CDR2 (germline): DFQATT, SNEGSKA (reference sequence). The sequenced part of the CDR3 DNA is TGCAGTGCAGGGCCAGGGGATTCTGAACATTCACCC. Amino acids: CSAGPGDSEHSP. The complete CDR3 sequence is CSAGPGDSEHSPLHF.

As for this clone: The DNA ends 3 residues before the CDR3 does, and the rest of the CDR3 is filled in from the germline J gene. The rearrangement uses TRBV30 and TRBJ2-2; D unclear. The CDR3 runs to 13 residues. Germline V gene data show CDR1 as GTSNPN and CDR2 as SVGIG (reference sequence). The V end was cut by 2 bases, the J end by 7 bases, with 11 bases between. The CDR3 DNA, read in part, is TGTGCCTGGAGTAGAAGGGCAGACGGGGAG. Translated, it gives CAWSRRADGE. The entire CDR3 protein is CAWSRRADGELFF.